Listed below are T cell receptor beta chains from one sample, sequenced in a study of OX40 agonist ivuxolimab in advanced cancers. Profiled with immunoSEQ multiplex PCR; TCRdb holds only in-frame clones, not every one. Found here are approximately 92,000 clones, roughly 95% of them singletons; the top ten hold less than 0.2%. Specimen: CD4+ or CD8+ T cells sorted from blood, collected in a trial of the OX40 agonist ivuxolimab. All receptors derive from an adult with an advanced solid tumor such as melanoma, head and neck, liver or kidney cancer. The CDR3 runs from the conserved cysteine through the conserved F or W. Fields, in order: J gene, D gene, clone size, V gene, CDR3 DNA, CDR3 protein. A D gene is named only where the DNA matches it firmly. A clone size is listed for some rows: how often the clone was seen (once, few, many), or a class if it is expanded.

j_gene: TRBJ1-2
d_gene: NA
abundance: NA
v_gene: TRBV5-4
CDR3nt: TGTGCCAGCAGCTCGGCCCAGACCGACTATGGCTACACCTTC
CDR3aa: CASSSAQTDYGYTF

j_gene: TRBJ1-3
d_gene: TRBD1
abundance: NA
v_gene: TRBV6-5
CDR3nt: TGTGCCAGCAGTTGGACAGGGGGCACAGGAAACACCATATATTTT
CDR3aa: CASSWTGGTGNTIYF

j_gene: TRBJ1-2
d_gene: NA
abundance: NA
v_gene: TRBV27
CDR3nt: TGTGCCAGCAGTTTATTGGCCAGGGATTCGTATGGCTACACCTTC
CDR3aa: CASSLLARDSYGYTF

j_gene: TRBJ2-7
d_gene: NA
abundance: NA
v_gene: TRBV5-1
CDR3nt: TGCGCCAGCAGCTTGGCCACGGGGGCCTACGAGCAGTACTTC
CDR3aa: CASSLATGAYEQYF

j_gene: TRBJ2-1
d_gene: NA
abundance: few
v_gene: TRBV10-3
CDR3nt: TGTGCCATCAGGGGGGTGGAGTTCAGCGAGCAGTTCTTC
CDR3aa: CAIRGVEFSEQFF

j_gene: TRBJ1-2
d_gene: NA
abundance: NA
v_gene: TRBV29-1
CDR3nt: TGCAGCGTTGAGGAGGGGGTCCTTGGGGGCTACACCTTC
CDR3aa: CSVEEGVLGGYTF

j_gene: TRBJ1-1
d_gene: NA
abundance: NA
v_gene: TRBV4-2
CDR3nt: TGTGCCAGCAGCCAAATCAAGGGGAGAGGGAGGACTGAAGCTTTCTTT
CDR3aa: CASSQIKGRGRTEAFF

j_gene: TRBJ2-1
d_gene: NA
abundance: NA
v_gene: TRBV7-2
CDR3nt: TGTGCCAGCAAATTGTCCGGGACCACAATCTACAATGAGCAGTTCTTC
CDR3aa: CASKLSGTTIYNEQFF

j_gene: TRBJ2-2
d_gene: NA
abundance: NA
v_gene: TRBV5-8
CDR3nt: TGTGCCACCAAGTCAGGGGGGCCTACGAACACCGGGGAGCTGTTTTTT
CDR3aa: CATKSGGPTNTGELFF

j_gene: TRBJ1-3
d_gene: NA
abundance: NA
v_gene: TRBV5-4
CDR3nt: TGTGCCAGCAGCTTGGACCGGCAGTCTGGAAACACCATATATTTT
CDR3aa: CASSLDRQSGNTIYF

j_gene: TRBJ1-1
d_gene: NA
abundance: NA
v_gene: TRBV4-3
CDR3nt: TGCGCCAGCAGCCAAGAAGCCAGCCTTGGGAACACTGAAGCTTTCTTT
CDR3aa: CASSQEASLGNTEAFF

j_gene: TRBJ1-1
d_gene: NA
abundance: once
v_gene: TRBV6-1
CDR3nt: TGTGCCAGCAGTGACAGGGACAACACTGAAGCTTTCTTT
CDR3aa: CASSDRDNTEAFF

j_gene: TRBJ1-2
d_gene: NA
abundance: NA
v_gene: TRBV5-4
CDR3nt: TGTGCCAGCAGCTTGGGCGGCTATGGCTACACCTTC
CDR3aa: CASSLGGYGYTF

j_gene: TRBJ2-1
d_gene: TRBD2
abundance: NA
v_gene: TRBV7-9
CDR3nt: TGTGCCAGCAGCATCGGGGGGACTTCTTCGTCTGAGCAGTTCTTC
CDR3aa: CASSIGGTSSSEQFF

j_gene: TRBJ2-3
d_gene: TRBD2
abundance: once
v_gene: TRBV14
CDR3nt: TGTGCCAGCAGCCCCGCGGGGGGGCTGGGAGATACGCAGTATTTT
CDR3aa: CASSPAGGLGDTQYF

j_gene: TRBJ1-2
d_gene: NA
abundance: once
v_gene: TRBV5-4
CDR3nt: TGTGCCAGCAGCTTACCAGGGAAGGACTATGGCTACACCTTC
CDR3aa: CASSLPGKDYGYTF

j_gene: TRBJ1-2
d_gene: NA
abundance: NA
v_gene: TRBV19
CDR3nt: TGTGCCAGTAGTATAGGGGAGGAAATTAACTATGGCTACACCTTC
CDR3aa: CASSIGEEINYGYTF

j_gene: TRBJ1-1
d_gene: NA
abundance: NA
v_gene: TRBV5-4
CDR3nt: TGTGCCAGCAGCCCTTCAGGGGACCCGAACACTGAAGCTTTCTTT
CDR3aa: CASSPSGDPNTEAFF

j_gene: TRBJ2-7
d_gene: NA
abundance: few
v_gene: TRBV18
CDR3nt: TGTGCCAGCTCACCAGATTACGAGCAGTACTTC
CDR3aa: CASSPDYEQYF

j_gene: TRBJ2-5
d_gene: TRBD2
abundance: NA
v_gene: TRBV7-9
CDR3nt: TGTGCCAGCAGCAAGGGACTAGCGGAACAAGAGACCCAGTACTTC
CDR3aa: CASSKGLAEQETQYF

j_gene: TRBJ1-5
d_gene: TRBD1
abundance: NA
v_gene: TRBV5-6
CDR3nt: TGTGCCAGCAGCGATACAGGGGGCAATCAGCCCCAGCATTTT
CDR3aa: CASSDTGGNQPQHF

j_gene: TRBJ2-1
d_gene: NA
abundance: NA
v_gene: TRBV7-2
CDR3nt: TGTGCCAGCGGAGGCCGGGGGACCAATGAGCAGTTCTTC
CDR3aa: CASGGRGTNEQFF

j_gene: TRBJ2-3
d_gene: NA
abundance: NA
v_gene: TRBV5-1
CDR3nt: TGCGCCAGCAGCCCGGGACCTCCGACCACAGATACGCAGTATTTT
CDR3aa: CASSPGPPTTDTQYF

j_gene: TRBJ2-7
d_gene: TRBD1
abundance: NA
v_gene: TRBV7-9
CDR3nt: TGTGCCAGCAGCTTGACAGGGGGCGAGGAGCAGTACTTC
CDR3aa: CASSLTGGEEQYF

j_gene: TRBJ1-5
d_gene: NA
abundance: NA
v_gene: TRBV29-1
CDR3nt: TGCAGCGTTGATGGAGGGCCAAATCAGCCCCAGCATTTT
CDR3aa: CSVDGGPNQPQHF

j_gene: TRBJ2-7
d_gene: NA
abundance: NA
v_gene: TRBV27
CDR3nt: TGTGCCAGCAGTCGTACCCAGGGTAGCTACGAGCAGTACTTC
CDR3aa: CASSRTQGSYEQYF

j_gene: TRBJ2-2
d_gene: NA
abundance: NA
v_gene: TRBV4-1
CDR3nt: TGCGCCAGCAGGGGTTGGGGTACATCCAAGTCCGGGGAGCTGTTTTTT
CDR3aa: CASRGWGTSKSGELFF

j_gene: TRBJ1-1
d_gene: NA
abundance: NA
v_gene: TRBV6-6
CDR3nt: TGTGCCAGCACCAACGTGGAACAGACTGAAGCTTTCTTT
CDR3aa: CASTNVEQTEAFF

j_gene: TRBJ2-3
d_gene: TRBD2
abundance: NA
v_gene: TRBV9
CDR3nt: TGTGCCAGCAGCGTGGCCAAACGGACTAGCGGGGGGGCAGGGGCAGATACGCAGTATTTT
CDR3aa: CASSVAKRTSGGAGADTQYF

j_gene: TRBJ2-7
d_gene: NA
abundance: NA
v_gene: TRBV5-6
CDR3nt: TGTGCCAGCAGCCTACGAGGGGGGAGTGACGAGCAGTACTTC
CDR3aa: CASSLRGGSDEQYF

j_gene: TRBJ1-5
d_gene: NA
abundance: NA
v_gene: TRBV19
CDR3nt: TGTGCCAGTAGTATAGGTCGGATGCCAGGGCCCCAGCATTTT
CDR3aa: CASSIGRMPGPQHF

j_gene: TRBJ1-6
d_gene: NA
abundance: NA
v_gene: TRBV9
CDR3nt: TGTGCCAGCAGCCTTGGACCGGATAATTCACCCCTCCACTTT
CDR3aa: CASSLGPDNSPLHF

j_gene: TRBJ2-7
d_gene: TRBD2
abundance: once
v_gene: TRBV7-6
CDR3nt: TGTGCCAGCAGCTCTGGGCTAGCGGGGTACGAGCAGTACTTC
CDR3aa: CASSSGLAGYEQYF

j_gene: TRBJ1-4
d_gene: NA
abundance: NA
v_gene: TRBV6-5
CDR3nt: TGTGCCAGCAGTAATACATACGGTGAAAAACTGTTTTTT
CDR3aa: CASSNTYGEKLFF

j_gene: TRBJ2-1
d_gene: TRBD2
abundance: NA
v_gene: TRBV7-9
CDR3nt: TGTGCCAGCGAACTCACTAGCGGGGGGGCAGGTGAGCAGTTCTTC
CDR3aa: CASELTSGGAGEQFF

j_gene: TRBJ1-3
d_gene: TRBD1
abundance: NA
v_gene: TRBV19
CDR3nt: TGTGCCAGTACCAATACGGGACAGGGGGCGGGAAACACCATATATTTT
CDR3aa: CASTNTGQGAGNTIYF

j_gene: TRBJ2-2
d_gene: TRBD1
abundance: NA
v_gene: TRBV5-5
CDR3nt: TGTGCCAGCAGCCGGACAGGGGTCTATGCCGGGGAGCTGTTTTTT
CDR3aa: CASSRTGVYAGELFF

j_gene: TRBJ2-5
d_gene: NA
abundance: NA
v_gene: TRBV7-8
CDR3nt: TGTGCCAGCAGCTTAGCGCCTCGGGGGAGACTTTTACAAGAGACCCAGTACTTC
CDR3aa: CASSLAPRGRLLQETQYF

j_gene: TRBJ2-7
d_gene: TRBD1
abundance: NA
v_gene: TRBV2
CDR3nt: TGTGCCATACGCCAGGGACAGAACTACGAGCAGTACTTC
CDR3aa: CAIRQGQNYEQYF

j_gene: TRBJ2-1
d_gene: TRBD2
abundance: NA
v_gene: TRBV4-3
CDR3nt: TGCGCCAGCAGCCAAAACTGGGGACTAGCGGGGGCTGGCAATGAGCAGTTCTTC
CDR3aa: CASSQNWGLAGAGNEQFF

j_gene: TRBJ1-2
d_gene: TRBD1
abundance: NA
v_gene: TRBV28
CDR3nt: TGTGCCCTGTATTTCCGGGACAGGGGTGGCTACACCTTC
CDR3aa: CALYFRDRGGYTF

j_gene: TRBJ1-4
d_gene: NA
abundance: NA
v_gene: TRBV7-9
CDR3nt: TGTGCCAGCAGCCCTTCGAATAAGGGGGGAGAAAAACTGTTTTTT
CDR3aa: CASSPSNKGGEKLFF

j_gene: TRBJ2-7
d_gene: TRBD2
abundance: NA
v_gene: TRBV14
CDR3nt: TGTGCCAGCAGCCGAGGGACTAGCGGGACCGAGCAGTACTTC
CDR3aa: CASSRGTSGTEQYF

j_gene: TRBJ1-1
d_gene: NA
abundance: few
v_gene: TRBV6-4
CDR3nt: TGTGCCAGCAGATTGGAGAGGGACACTGAAGCTTTCTTT
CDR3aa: CASRLERDTEAFF

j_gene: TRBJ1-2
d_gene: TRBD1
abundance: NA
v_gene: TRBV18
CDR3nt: TGTGCCAGCTCAGACAGGGGAGGCTATGGCTACACCTTC
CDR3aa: CASSDRGGYGYTF

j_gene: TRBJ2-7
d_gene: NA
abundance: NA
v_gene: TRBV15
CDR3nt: TGTGCCACCAGCAGAGATTTGACAGTGTACTCCTACGAGCAGTACTTC
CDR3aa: CATSRDLTVYSYEQYF

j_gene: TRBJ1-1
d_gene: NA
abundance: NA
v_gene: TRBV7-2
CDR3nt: TGTGCCAGCAGCTTGTGGGGGCCGTACACTGAAGCTTTCTTT
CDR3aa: CASSLWGPYTEAFF

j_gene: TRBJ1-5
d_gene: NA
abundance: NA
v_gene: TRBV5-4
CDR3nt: TGTGCCAGCAGCTTGGGTCCCCTTAATAGCAATCAGCCCCAGCATTTT
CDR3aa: CASSLGPLNSNQPQHF

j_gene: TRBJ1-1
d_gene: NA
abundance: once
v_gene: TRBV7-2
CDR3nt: TGTGCCAGCAGCGCCCAGTTGAACACTGAAGCTTTCTTT
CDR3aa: CASSAQLNTEAFF

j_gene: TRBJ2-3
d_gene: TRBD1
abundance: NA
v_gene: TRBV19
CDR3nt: TGTGCCAGTAGTATGACACAGGGGAGCATCGCAGATACGCAGTATTTT
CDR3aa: CASSMTQGSIADTQYF

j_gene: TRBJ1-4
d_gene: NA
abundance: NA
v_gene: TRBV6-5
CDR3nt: TGTGCCAGCAGTTACCCTACCGGCGGGGAAAAACTGTTTTTT
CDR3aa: CASSYPTGGEKLFF

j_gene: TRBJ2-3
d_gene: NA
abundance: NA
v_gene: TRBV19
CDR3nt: TGTGCCAGTAGTATGGGGCAGGGTGTCACAGATACGCAGTATTTT
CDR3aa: CASSMGQGVTDTQYF

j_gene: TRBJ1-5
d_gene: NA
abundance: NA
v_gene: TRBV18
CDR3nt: TGTGCCAGCTCACCGCCTACAGGGAGCCCGGGGGATCAGCCCCAGCATTTT
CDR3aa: CASSPPTGSPGDQPQHF

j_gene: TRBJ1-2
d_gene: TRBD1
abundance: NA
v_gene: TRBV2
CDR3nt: TGTGCCAGCAGTAGGGACAGGGCCGGCTACACCTTC
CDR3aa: CASSRDRAGYTF

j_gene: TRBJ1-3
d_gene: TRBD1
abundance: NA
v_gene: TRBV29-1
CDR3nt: TGCAGCGTTAAACCATCTACAGGGGGCCCTGGAAACACCATATATTTT
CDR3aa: CSVKPSTGGPGNTIYF

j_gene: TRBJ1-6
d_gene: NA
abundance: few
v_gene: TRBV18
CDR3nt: TGTGCCAGCTCACCTGTGCAGGTTATTAATTCACCCCTCCACTTT
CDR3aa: CASSPVQVINSPLHF

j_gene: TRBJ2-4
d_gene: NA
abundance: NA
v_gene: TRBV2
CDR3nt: TGTGCCAGCAGTGACAGGCTCACTGGCGGCATTCAGTACTTC
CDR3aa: CASSDRLTGGIQYF

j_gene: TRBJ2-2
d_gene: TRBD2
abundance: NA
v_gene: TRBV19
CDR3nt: TGTGCCAGTAGTTTGCGGGGGGTCTCCACCGGGGAGCTGTTTTTT
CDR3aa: CASSLRGVSTGELFF